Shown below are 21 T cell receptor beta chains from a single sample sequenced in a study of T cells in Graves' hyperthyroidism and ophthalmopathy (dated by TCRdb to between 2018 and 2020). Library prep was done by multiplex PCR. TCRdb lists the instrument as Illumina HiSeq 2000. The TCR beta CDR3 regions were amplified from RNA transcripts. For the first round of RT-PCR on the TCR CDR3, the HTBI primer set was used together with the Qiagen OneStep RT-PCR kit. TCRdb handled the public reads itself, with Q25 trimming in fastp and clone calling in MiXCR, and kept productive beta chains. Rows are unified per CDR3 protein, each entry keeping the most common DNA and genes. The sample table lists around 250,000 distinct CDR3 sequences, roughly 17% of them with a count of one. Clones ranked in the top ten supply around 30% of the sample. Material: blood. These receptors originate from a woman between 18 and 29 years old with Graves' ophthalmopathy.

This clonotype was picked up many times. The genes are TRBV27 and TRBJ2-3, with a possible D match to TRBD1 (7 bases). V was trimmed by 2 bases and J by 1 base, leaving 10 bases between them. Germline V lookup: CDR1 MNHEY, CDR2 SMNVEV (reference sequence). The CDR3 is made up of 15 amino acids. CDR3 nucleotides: TGTGCCAGCAGTTTACAGGGGGGAGGCACAGATACGCAGTATTTT. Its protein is CASSLQGGGTDTQYF.

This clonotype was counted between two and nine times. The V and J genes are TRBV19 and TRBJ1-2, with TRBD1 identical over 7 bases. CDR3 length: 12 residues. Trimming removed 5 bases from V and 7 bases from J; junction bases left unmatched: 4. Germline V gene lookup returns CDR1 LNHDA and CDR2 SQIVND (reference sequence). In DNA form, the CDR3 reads TGTGCCAGTAGTGGAGGGGGCCGTGGCTACACCTTC. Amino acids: CASSGGGRGYTF.

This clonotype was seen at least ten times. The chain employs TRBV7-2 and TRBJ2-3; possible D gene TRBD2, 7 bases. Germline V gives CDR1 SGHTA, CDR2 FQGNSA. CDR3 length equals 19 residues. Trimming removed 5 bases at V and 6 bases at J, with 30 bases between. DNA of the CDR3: TGTGCCAGCAGCACCCAGCGGGGCGGGACATTGGGGAGGGCTGATACGCAGTATTTT. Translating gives CASSTQRGGTLGRADTQYF.

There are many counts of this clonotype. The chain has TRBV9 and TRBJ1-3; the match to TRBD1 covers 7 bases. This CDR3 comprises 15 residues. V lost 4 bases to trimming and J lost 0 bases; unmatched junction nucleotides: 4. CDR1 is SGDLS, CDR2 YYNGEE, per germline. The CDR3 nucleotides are TGTGCCAGCAGCCCGGGGACAGTCTCTGGAAACACCATATATTTT. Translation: CASSPGTVSGNTIYF.

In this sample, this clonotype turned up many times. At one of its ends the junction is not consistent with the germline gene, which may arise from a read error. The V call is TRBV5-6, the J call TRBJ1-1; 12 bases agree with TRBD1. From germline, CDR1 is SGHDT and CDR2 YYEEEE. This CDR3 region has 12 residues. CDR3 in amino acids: CASSPTGTGGIF. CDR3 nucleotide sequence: TGTGCCAGCAGCCCCACCGGGACAGGGGGCATCTTT.

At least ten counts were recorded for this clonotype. The CDR3 DNA sequence: TGTGCCAGCAGCTTGTTTAGAATGGAAGATGGCTACACCTTC. It translates to CASSLFRMEDGYTF. The chain combines TRBV5-6 with TRBJ1-2; D uncertain. Trimming pared 1 base from V and 6 bases from J, leaving 13 bases between. There are 14 residues in the CDR3. CDR1 and CDR2 (germline): SGHDT, YYEEEE.

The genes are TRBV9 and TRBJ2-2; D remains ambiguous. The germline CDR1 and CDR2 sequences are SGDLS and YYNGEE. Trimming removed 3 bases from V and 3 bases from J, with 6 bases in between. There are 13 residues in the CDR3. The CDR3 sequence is CASSAPDTGELFF. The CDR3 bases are TGTGCCAGCAGCGCACCGGACACCGGGGAGCTGTTTTTT.

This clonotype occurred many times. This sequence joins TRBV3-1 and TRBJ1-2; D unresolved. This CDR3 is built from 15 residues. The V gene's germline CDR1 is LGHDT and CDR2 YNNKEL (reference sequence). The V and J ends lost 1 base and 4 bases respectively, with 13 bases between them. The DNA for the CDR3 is TGTGCCAGCAGCCAAGCGGCAGGCGGCGTCTATGGCTACACCTTC. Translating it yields CASSQAAGGVYGYTF.

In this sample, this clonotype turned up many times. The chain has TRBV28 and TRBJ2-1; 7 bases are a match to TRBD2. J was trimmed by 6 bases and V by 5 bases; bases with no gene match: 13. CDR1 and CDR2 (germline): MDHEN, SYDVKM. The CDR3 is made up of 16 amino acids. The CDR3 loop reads CASSPPVAGNGNEQFF. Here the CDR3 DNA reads TGTGCCAGCAGTCCCCCGGTAGCGGGTAATGGCAATGAGCAGTTCTTC.

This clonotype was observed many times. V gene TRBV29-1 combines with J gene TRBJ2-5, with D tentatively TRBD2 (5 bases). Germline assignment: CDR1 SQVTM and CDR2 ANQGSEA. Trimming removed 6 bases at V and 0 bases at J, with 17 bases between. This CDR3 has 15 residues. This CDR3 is CSVGTRPPYQETQYF. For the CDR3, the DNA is TGCAGCGTCGGTACTAGACCCCCCTACCAAGAGACCCAGTACTTC.

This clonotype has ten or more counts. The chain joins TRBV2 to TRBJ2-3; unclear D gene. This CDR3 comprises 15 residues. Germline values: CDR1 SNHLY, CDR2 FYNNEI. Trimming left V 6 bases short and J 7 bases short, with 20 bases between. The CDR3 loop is CASSKDPEGLNTQYF. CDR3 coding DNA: TGTGCCAGCAGCAAGGATCCGGAAGGTTTGAATACGCAGTATTTT.

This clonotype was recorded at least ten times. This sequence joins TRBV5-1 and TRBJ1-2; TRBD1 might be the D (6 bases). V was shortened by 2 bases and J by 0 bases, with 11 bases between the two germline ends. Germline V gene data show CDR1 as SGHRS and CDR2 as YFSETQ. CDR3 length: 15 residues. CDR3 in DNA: TGCGCCAGCAGCTTAACAGGACAGCCTAACTATGGCTACACCTTC. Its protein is CASSLTGQPNYGYTF.

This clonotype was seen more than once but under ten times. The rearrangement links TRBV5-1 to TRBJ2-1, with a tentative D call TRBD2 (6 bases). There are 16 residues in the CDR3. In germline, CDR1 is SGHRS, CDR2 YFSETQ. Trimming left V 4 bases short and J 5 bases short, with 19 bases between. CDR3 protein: CASSRVPAGTHNEQFF. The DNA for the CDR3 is TGCGCCAGCAGCCGGGTGCCCGCGGGAACACACAATGAGCAGTTCTTC.

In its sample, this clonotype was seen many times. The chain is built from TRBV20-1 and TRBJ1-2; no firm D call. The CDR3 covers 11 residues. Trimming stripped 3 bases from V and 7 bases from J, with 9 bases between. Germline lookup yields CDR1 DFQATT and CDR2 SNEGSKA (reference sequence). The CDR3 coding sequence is TGCAGTGCTAGTTTTGGTTTTGGCTACACCTTC. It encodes CSASFGFGYTF.

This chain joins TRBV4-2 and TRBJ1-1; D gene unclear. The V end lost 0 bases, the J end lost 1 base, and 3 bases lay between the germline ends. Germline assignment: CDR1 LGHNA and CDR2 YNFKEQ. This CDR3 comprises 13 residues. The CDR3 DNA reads TGTGCCAGCAGCCAAGAAGAGAACACTGAAGCTTTCTTT. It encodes CASSQEENTEAFF.

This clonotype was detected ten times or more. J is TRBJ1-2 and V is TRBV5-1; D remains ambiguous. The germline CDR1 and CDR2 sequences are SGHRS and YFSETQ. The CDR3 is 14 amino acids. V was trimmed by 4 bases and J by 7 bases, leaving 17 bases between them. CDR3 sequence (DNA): TGCGCCAGCAGCCCGCGCAATCGGGGAGGTGGCTACACCTTC. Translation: CASSPRNRGGGYTF.

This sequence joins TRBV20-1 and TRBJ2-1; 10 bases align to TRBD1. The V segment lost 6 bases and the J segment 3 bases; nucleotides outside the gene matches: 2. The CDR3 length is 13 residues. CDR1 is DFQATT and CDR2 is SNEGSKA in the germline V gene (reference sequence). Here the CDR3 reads CSAWTGGYNEQFF. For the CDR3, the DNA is TGCAGTGCCTGGACAGGGGGCTACAATGAGCAGTTCTTC.

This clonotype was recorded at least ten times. For the CDR3, the DNA is TGTGCCAGCAGTCCGGGACAGAATTCACCCCTCCACTTT. Amino acid sequence: CASSPGQNSPLHF. The gene calls are TRBV11-2 and TRBJ1-6; 7 nucleotides align to TRBD1. CDR1 and CDR2 (germline): SGHAT, FQNNGV. The CDR3 runs 13 residues. J gave up 7 bases and V 6 bases, and 3 bases lay outside the gene matches. Supplemented by reference TRBV11-2 and TRBJ1-6, the full variable domain reads EAGVAQSPRYKIIEKRQSVAFWCNPISGHATLYWYQQILGQGPKLLIQFQNNGVVDDSQLPKDRFSAERLKGVDSTLKIQPAKLEDSAVYLCASSPGQNSPLHFGNGTRLTVT.

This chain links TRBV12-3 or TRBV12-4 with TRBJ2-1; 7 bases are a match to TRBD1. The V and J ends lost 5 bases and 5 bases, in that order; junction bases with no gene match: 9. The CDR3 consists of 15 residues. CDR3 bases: TGTGCCAGCAGTGTCGGGACAGTCCTGCACAATGAGCAGTTCTTC. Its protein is CASSVGTVLHNEQFF.

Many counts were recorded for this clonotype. The CDR3 bases are TGTGCCAGCAGCCTCGGGGGAGCGGACTATGGCTACACCTTC. Its protein product is CASSLGGADYGYTF. The chain joins TRBV3-2 to TRBJ1-2; the tabulated D call, TRBD1, remains unverified against the DNA. TRBV3-2 is a recognized pseudogene. This CDR3 comprises 14 residues.

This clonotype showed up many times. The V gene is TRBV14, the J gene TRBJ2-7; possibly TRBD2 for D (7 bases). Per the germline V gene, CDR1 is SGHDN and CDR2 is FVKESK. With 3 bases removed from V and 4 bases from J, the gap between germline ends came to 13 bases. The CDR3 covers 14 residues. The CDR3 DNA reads TGTGCCAGCAGCCACACGGGGGGCATTTACGAGCAGTACTTC. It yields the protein CASSHTGGIYEQYF.